This T cell receptor (beta chain) was recovered during a study of CD8+ T cells in alopecia areata. TCR sequencing used cDNA made by reverse transcription of extracted RNA. Measured with immunoSEQ multiplex PCR; TCRdb has only the in-frame clones, and not every one. The sample consists of fewer than 200,000 clones, just under 60% of them appearing once. CDR1 and CDR2 from the germline V gene are PRHDT and FYEKMQ (reference sequence). CDR3 length: 17 amino acids. V lost 5 bases, J lost 5 bases, and 22 bases lay in between. Researchers picked out CD4+ and CD8+ T cells from PBMCs by sorting. The chain employs TRBV13 and TRBJ2-1; D is undetermined. The sequence was obtained from a human donor with alopecia areata. Sample: CD4+ T cells sorted from blood, taken at week 0. The CDR3 protein is CASSDPIGLRGNNEQFF. The CDR3, as DNA: TGTGCCAGCAGCGACCCGATCGGTCTACGAGGTAACAATGAGCAGTTCTTC.